This T cell receptor beta chain was recovered during a study of blood T cell repertoires in COVID-19 (dated by TCRdb to about 2020). General notes on the study: Collaborator samples came from the United States, Italy and Spain and covered acute and convalescent phases of COVID-19. The prospective study material was composed of cDNA or gDNA derived from T cells, B-cell-depleted T cells, or PBMCs. The dataset comprised deeply sampled blood TCRbeta repertoires from subjects exposed to, actively infected with, or recovered from COVID-19. The repertoires were released in a freely available public database meant as a resource for research on the immune response to SARS-CoV-2. Samples came from the ongoing ImmuneRACE study (first 160 participants) plus 1,254 subjects from 6 global collaborators. A de-identified subject ID, COVID-19 status, age in years and sex were almost always included in the sample metadata. Where HLA class I and class II types were available, the types were taken from metadata supplied by the sample provider, not from assay-based typing.

For this clone: Its antigen is currently not known. Qualities for individual bases were not recorded, and no much larger clone is one base off.

Participants in the prospective study were aged roughly 18 to 100 years, lived in some 24 United States geographic areas, and enrolled through a virtual design. In the prospective study, participants were assigned to cohorts based on the clinical history participants reported in a screening survey and a study questionnaire. Recovered participants in ImmuneRACE Cohort 3 were defined by two consecutive negative NP/OP PCR tests, clearance by a healthcare professional, or resolution of symptoms. Mobile phlebotomists in the prospective study collected whole blood, serum and a nasopharyngeal or oropharyngeal swab from every participant. Prospective study participants could optionally give additional blood draws and questionnaires over an approximately two-month period. Before DNA extraction, prospective study blood samples were shipped either frozen or at room temperature. The immunoSEQ Assay, a bias-controlled multiplex PCR, was used to amplify TCRbeta CDR3 regions from genomic DNA. The study's processing was this. Nucleated cell counts per sample were estimated from amplification of reference gene primers within the assay. To quantify the absolute abundance of each unique TCRbeta CDR3 rearrangement, sequence reads were collapsed and filtered. Productive Simpson clonality was computed per sample as the square root of Simpson's diversity index over productive rearrangements. TCRdb holds this immuneACCESS table with in-frame rearrangements only. Some clones are missing; in checked studies, unresolved V genes explain under half, and the rest has no known cause. That table supplies the V and J calls and clone size; D and trimming were determined from the DNA. The sample has about 180,000 clones on record, around 86% of them singletons. In total, the top ten clones hold 7% to 10% of the sample.

The full study reports these points: Clinical and demographic metadata were provided uncurated, with the amount varying by source and participant.

From cysteine to phenylalanine, the CDR3 is 17 amino acids long. The only DNA kept is the CDR3, 51 bases in frame from the first base. Relative to germline, V is 3 bases shorter and J is 4 bases shorter, with 21 bases between their ends. As encoded in the germline V gene, CDR1 is MDHEN while CDR2 is SYDVKM. The source of this sequence is a young woman who had recovered from COVID-19. Recombination connected TRBV28 to TRBJ2-5; a weak D assignment points to TRBD2 (6 bases agree). What was sequenced was PBMCs or T cells enriched from blood (not recorded which). For the CDR3, the sequence is CASSFVLIAEPPETQYF. The DNA sequence is as follows: TGTGCCAGCAGTTTCGTCCTGATAGCGGAGCCCCCAGAGACCCAGTACTTC.